One sample yielded the 22 T cell receptor beta chains listed below, sequenced in a study of neurological immune-mediated disorders. Time point in this sample: longitudinal time-point 3. TCRdb reanalysed the 5' RACE reads using MiXCR and keeps one entry per CDR3 protein. The sample consists of approximately 89,000 distinct CDR3 sequences, 4.3% of them appearing once. Sequenced input: PBMCs. The origin of the receptors is a woman aged 55-69 years with multiple sclerosis.

This clonotype was recorded many times. This chain joins TRBV20-1 and TRBJ1-5; D possibly corresponds to TRBD1 (5 bases). CDR3 length: 16 amino acids. CDR1 is DFQATT, CDR2 SNEGSKA, per germline (reference sequence). V lost 0 bases, J lost 3 bases, and 15 bases lay in between. The CDR3 nucleotides read TGCAGTGCTAGAGATCAACGAGGGGTTGACAATCAGCCCCAGCATTTT. This codes for CSARDQRGVDNQPQHF.

This clonotype was recorded at least ten times. The chain has TRBV4-1 and TRBJ2-1; 8 bases line up with TRBD1. Germline V gene data show CDR1 as MGHRA and CDR2 as YSYEKL. The J segment lost 5 bases and the V segment lost 1 base, leaving 7 bases of the junction unmatched. The CDR3 is made up of 16 amino acids. CDR3 coding DNA: TGCGCCAGCAGCCAAGCAGGGGGCCCGGCAAACAATGAGCAGTTCTTC. As protein: CASSQAGGPANNEQFF.

In regard to this clonotype: This may come from a read error, since a much larger clone is one base off. The chain has TRBV5-1 and TRBJ1-1; no reliable D call. CDR1 and CDR2 from the germline V gene are SGHRS and YFSETQ. The CDR3 spans 15 residues. With 1 base removed from V and 0 bases from J, the gap between germline ends came to 10 bases. The CDR3 here is CASSLRDLMNTEAFF. The CDR3 nucleotides are TGCGCCAGCAGCTTGAGGGATTTGATGAACACTGAAGCTTTCTTT.

Details on this clonotype: This could be a read error, since a much larger clone is one nucleotide away. The V and J genes are TRBV6-4 and TRBJ2-3; TRBD2 agrees at 7 bases. V was clipped by 2 bases and J by 1 base; unmatched bases: 6. The CDR3 extends over 16 amino acids. Germline CDR1 is MRHNA and CDR2 is SNTAGT. The CDR3 region has the DNA TGTGCCAGCAGTGACCCCCCGGGGGGACGCACAGATACGCAGTATTTT. It is translated as CASSDPPGGRTDTQYF.

This clonotype was recorded many times. V and J are TRBV20-1 and TRBJ1-4, with D possibly TRBD1 on 5 matching bases. This CDR3 is built from 16 residues. Germline CDR1 DFQATT, CDR2 SNEGSKA (reference sequence). V was pared by 0 bases and J by 10 bases, with 21 bases between. The chain's CDR3 is CSARDVRQTTLAKLFF. The CDR3 nucleotides are TGCAGTGCTAGAGACGTACGACAGACAACCTTGGCAAAACTGTTTTTT.

In this sample, this clonotype turned up many times. The J gene is TRBJ2-6, the V gene TRBV11-2; TRBD1 matches at 9 bases. The junction had 5 bases not matched to a gene; V was cut back by 7 bases and J by 1 base. Germline loops: CDR1 SGHAT, CDR2 FQNNGV. This CDR3 has 16 amino acids. The CDR3 spells CASTRTGASGANVLTF. Written as DNA, the CDR3 is TGTGCCAGCACCCGGACAGGGGCGTCTGGGGCCAACGTCCTGACTTTC.

The sample holds many counts of this clonotype. The rearrangement uses TRBV7-2 and TRBJ1-5; maybe TRBD1 (6 bases). The germline V and J ends were trimmed by 5 bases and 3 bases, with 11 bases remaining between them. Germline-derived CDR1 and CDR2 are SGHTA and FQGNSA. There are 14 residues in the CDR3. This CDR3 is CASSIHRVNQPQHF. As DNA, the CDR3 is TGTGCCAGCAGCATACACAGGGTCAATCAGCCCCAGCATTTT. The full variable domain, completed using reference TRBV7-2 and TRBJ1-5, is GAGVSQSPSNKVTEKGKDVELRCDPISGHTALYWYRQSLGQGLEFLIYFQGNSAPDKSGLPSDRFSAERTGGSVSTLTIQRTQQEDSAVYLCASSIHRVNQPQHFGDGTRLSIL.

This clonotype came up many times. In DNA, the CDR3 is TGCGCCAGCAGCTTGTCTAGCGGGAATGAGCAGTTCTTC. Amino acid sequence: CASSLSSGNEQFF. The genes are TRBV5-1 and TRBJ2-1, with TRBD2 matching over 8 bases. V dropped 1 base and J dropped 7; count of bases not matched to a gene: 1. The CDR3 loop spans 13 amino acids. Germline CDR1 and CDR2: SGHRS and YFSETQ.

This clonotype was counted ten times or more. The chain combines TRBV14 with TRBJ2-1; no firm D call. The CDR3 sequence is 15 residues long. CDR1 is SGHDN and CDR2 is FVKESK in the germline V gene. V was trimmed by 2 bases and J by 7 bases, leaving 15 bases between them. CDR3 sequence: CASSQLGRDANEQFF. The CDR3 nucleotides are TGTGCCAGCAGCCAACTAGGTCGCGACGCGAATGAGCAGTTCTTC.

At least ten counts were recorded for this clonotype. This sequence joins TRBV7-9 and TRBJ1-3; no reliable D call. V shed 1 base and J shed 4 bases, with 5 bases lying between them. Germline assignment: CDR1 SEHNR and CDR2 FQNEAQ (reference sequence). This CDR3 has 13 amino acids. CDR3 residues: CASSLGRGNTIYF. DNA for the CDR3: TGTGCCAGCAGCTTAGGGCGAGGAAACACCATATATTTT.

This chain joins TRBV5-6 and TRBJ2-1; 9 nucleotides match TRBD1. In germline, CDR1 is SGHDT, CDR2 YYEEEE. This CDR3 comprises 15 residues. Trimming removed 6 bases from V and 6 bases from J; junction bases left unmatched: 10. CDR3 nucleotide sequence: TGTGCCAGCAACAGCCGGGACAGGGTCAGCAATGAGCAGTTCTTC. It encodes CASNSRDRVSNEQFF.

This clonotype was seen repeatedly, ten times or more. The rearrangement uses TRBV11-2 and TRBJ1-2; TRBD1 aligns across 9 bases. V gave up 5 bases and J gave up 6 bases; unmatched junction bases: 10. This CDR3 has 15 amino acids. Looked up from germline, CDR1 is SGHAT and CDR2 is FQNNGV. The CDR3 sequence: CASSHGMGQGHGYTF. CDR3 nucleotide sequence: TGTGCCAGCAGCCATGGAATGGGACAGGGCCATGGCTACACCTTC.

This clonotype has a count of ten or more. This chain links TRBV6-1 with TRBJ2-1; no clear D. V lost 6 bases and J 2 bases, leaving 11 bases between the germline ends. Germline V gives CDR1 MNHNS, CDR2 SASEGT. The CDR3 sequence is 14 residues long. As DNA, the CDR3 is TGTGCCAGCAGAGGAACGGAAACCTACAATGAGCAGTTCTTC. It translates to CASRGTETYNEQFF.

This clonotype was recorded at least ten times. The chain employs TRBV5-1 and TRBJ1-2, with TRBD1 matching 11 bases. CDR1 and CDR2 (germline): SGHRS, YFSETQ. After removal of 0 bases from V and 7 bases from J, the junction contained 5 bases not matched to a gene. The CDR3 spans 15 residues. CDR3 coding DNA: TGCGCCAGCAGCTTGGCCGGACAGGGGGCTTCTGGCTACACCTTC. The encoded protein is CASSLAGQGASGYTF.

This clonotype was detected many times. This chain uses TRBV9 with TRBJ2-2, with TRBD1 as a possible D gene (5 bases). Trimming shortened V by 3 bases and J by 9 bases, and 12 bases separated the two germline ends. Per the germline V gene, CDR1 is SGDLS and CDR2 is YYNGEE. CDR3 length: 13 amino acids. The CDR3 nucleotides are TGTGCCAGCAGCGGTAGGGGTCGGAGGGAGCTGTTTTTT. It yields the protein CASSGRGRRELFF.

At least ten counts were recorded for this clonotype. The rearrangement uses TRBV3-1 and TRBJ1-2; TRBD1 might be the D (6 bases). The CDR3 spans 11 residues. The germline V gene has CDR1 LGHDT and CDR2 YNNKEL (reference sequence). The V gene lost 4 bases and the J gene lost 13 bases, with 13 bases spanning the gap. Written as DNA, the CDR3 is TGTGCCAGCAGCCTACAGGGAGAACCCACCTTC. Protein: CASSLQGEPTF.

This clonotype came up many times. V and J are TRBV6-6 and TRBJ2-7, with TRBD1 matching over 7 bases. CDR1 MNHNY and CDR2 SVGAGI come from the germline V gene (reference sequence). There are 13 residues in the CDR3. With 7 bases clipped from V and 2 bases from J, the junction kept 5 bases outside the gene matches. In DNA form, the CDR3 reads TGTGCCAGCACCGGGACAGCGGCCTACGAGCAGTACTTC. Its protein is CASTGTAAYEQYF.

This clonotype was observed many times. This sequence joins TRBV5-1 and TRBJ1-1; the D gene is possibly TRBD1 (5 bases). V lost 2 bases and J 4 bases, leaving 15 bases between the germline ends. Germline-derived CDR1 and CDR2 are SGHRS and YFSETQ. The CDR3 consists of 15 residues. The DNA of the CDR3 is TGCGCCAGCAGCTTTGAAACAGGCGCCGCCACTGAAGCTTTCTTT. Protein: CASSFETGAATEAFF.

This clonotype was detected many times. This sequence joins TRBV5-1 and TRBJ2-1, with D perhaps TRBD1 (6 bases). CDR1 is SGHRS and CDR2 is YFSETQ in the germline V gene. The CDR3 covers 18 residues. V dropped 2 bases and J dropped 7 bases, with 25 bases sitting between them. CDR3 loop: CASSLQTPTGLVLNEQFF. The CDR3 region has the DNA TGCGCCAGCAGCTTACAGACGCCAACAGGGTTGGTATTAAATGAGCAGTTCTTC.

This clonotype was seen many times. It is unclear where the CDR3 begins or ends on the DNA, so no DNA is shown, and the CDR3 is as TCRdb lists it. This chain connects TRBV15 to TRBJ2-7; the D call in the table, TRBD1, was not verified against the DNA. Per the germline V gene, CDR1 is LNHNV and CDR2 is YYDKDF (reference sequence). Inclusive of both ends, the CDR3 amounts to 16 amino acids. CDR3 amino acids: CATSVGPGGGSYEQYF.

This clonotype was counted many times. The chain has TRBV6-5 and TRBJ2-7, with D possibly matching TRBD2 (7 bases). The V gene lost 7 bases and the J gene lost 7 bases, with 17 bases spanning the gap. Per the germline V gene, CDR1 is MNHEY and CDR2 is SVGAGI. The length of the CDR3 is 13 residues. CDR3 bases: TGTGCCAGCAAGGGGGGGCCCTCCGGAGAGCAGTACTTC. It codes for CASKGGPSGEQYF.

This clonotype was counted many times. Here the CDR3 reads CASSLSKQETQYF. The DNA of the CDR3 is TGTGCCAGCAGCTTAAGCAAACAAGAGACCCAGTACTTC. This chain uses TRBV7-2 with TRBJ2-5; no reliable D call. Trimming cost V 2 bases and J 2 bases, with 6 bases left between them. The germline gives CDR1 SGHTA, CDR2 FQGNSA. CDR3 size: 13 residues.